Presented here are 14 T cell receptor beta chains from one specimen sequenced in a study of OX40 agonist ivuxolimab in advanced cancers. TCRdb's copy holds only in-frame clones and misses some; the assay was immunoSEQ multiplex PCR. Of over 40,000 clones in the sample, around 87% were seen once. Source: CD4+ or CD8+ T cells sorted from blood, taken in a trial of the OX40 agonist ivuxolimab. The receptor source for this set is an adult with an advanced solid tumor such as melanoma, head and neck, liver or kidney cancer.

J is TRBJ2-2 and V is TRBV30, with 11 bases matching TRBD2. The V and J ends lost 1 base and 4 bases, in that order; junction bases with no gene match: 5. This CDR3 has 16 residues. Germline V gives CDR1 GTSNPN, CDR2 SVGIG (reference sequence). This chain's CDR3 is CAWSGLAGMGTGELFF. CDR3 nucleotide sequence: TGTGCCTGGAGTGGACTAGCGGGAATGGGCACCGGGGAGCTGTTTTTT. Complete variable domain (other parts from reference TRBV30 and TRBJ2-2): SQTIHQWPATLVQPVGSPLSLECTVEGTSNPNLYWYRQAAGRGLQLLFYSVGIGQISSEVPQNLSASRPQDRQFILSSKKLLLSDSGFYLCAWSGLAGMGTGELFFGEGSRLTVL.

V and J are TRBV5-4 and TRBJ1-1; 7 positions agree with TRBD1. With V trimmed by 3 bases and J by 1 base, 6 bases remained unmatched. CDR3 length: 15 residues. In germline, CDR1 is SGHNT, CDR2 YYREEE (reference sequence). The CDR3 DNA reads TGTGCCAGCAGCTCCCGACAGGGACGGAACACTGAAGCTTTCTTT. This sequence encodes CASSSRQGRNTEAFF.

The sample holds one count of this clone. This rearrangement joins TRBV10-3 to TRBJ1-2, with TRBD1 identical over 9 bases. V lost 4 bases and J lost 5; bases outside the gene matches: 17. This CDR3 comprises 18 residues. CDR1 and CDR2 (germline): ENHRY, SYGVKD. In DNA, the CDR3 is TGTGCCATCAGTGCCTCGATGAGGACAGGGGAGGTCACATATGGCTACACCTTC. As protein: CAISASMRTGEVTYGYTF.

The chain couples TRBV6-5 to TRBJ1-2; no definite D call. The CDR3 consists of 11 residues. V lost 7 bases to trimming and J lost 6 bases, with 9 bases between them. Germline V CDR1 and CDR2: MNHEY, SVGAGI. CDR3 in amino acids: CASTGFDGYTF. As DNA, the CDR3 is TGTGCCAGCACCGGGTTCGATGGCTACACCTTC.

This clone was picked up one time. The CDR3 nucleotides are TGTGCCAGCAGAAGCCCCGGGACAGCTAACTATGGCTACACCTTC. This encodes CASRSPGTANYGYTF. V is TRBV11-1 and J is TRBJ1-2, with TRBD1 matching over 7 bases. This CDR3 region has 15 residues. The germline CDR1 and CDR2 sequences are SGHAT and FQDESV (reference sequence). The V and J ends lost 6 bases and 0 bases, in that order; junction bases with no gene match: 7.

The sample holds one count of this clone. The V and J genes are TRBV7-8 and TRBJ2-7, with 10 positions matching TRBD1. Germline CDR1 and CDR2: SGHVS and FQNEAQ. CDR3 length: 16 residues. Trimming took 4 bases from V and 2 from J; bases not matched to a gene: 8. The CDR3 loop is CASSSKKDRGTYEQYF. DNA of the CDR3: TGTGCCAGCAGCTCTAAAAAGGACAGGGGGACCTACGAGCAGTACTTC.

This chain uses TRBV7-2 with TRBJ2-7; D possibly matches TRBD1 or TRBD2 (6 bases each). This CDR3 has 14 amino acids. The germline CDR1 and CDR2 sequences are SGHTA and FQGNSA. Deletions cut 5 bases from V and 6 bases from J, with 17 bases between. CDR3: CASSPGAGASEQYF. The CDR3 DNA sequence: TGTGCCAGCAGCCCGGGGGCAGGGGCGTCCGAGCAGTACTTC.

CDR3 sequence: CASSGGSNQPQHF. The CDR3 DNA reads TGTGCCAGCAGTGGAGGGAGCAATCAGCCCCAGCATTTT. The genes are TRBV28 and TRBJ1-5; D remains unclear. Deletions cut 5 bases from V and 1 base from J, with 6 bases between. Germline values: CDR1 MDHEN, CDR2 SYDVKM. This CDR3 is 13 amino acids long. The full variable domain, completed using reference TRBV28 and TRBJ1-5, is DVKVTQSSRYLVKRTGEKVFLECVQDMDHENMFWYRQDPGLGLRLIYFSYDVKMKEKGDIPEGYSVSREKKERFSLILESASTNQTSMYLCASSGGSNQPQHFGDGTRLSIL.

J is TRBJ2-3 and V is TRBV27; D gene uncertain. Germline CDR1 MNHEY, CDR2 SMNVEV (reference sequence). This CDR3 is 10 amino acids long. Trimming removed 9 bases from V and 0 bases from J, with 1 base in between. The CDR3 DNA reads as TGTGCCAGGAGCACAGATACGCAGTATTTT. Translating it yields CARSTDTQYF.

This clone is labeled medium-sized (0.01 to 0.1%). The sample holds other DNA sequences that translate to the same CDR3. This rearrangement joins TRBV28 to TRBJ1-5, with D perhaps TRBD1 (6 bases). This CDR3 contains 14 residues. Germline CDR1 reads MDHEN; CDR2 reads SYDVKM. Trimming took 7 bases from V and 7 from J, leaving 17 bases between them. The CDR3 here is CASTPRGPYQPQHF. The CDR3 coding sequence is TGTGCCAGCACCCCCAGGGGCCCCTACCAGCCCCAGCATTTT.

This clone was seen a single time. The chain recombines TRBV11-2 with TRBJ2-3; the D gene is possibly TRBD1 (6 bases). This CDR3 comprises 14 residues. V was trimmed by 7 bases and J by 0 bases, leaving 11 bases between them. Germline CDR1 and CDR2: SGHAT and FQNNGV. Here the CDR3 reads CASTRTASTDTQYF. The CDR3 region has the DNA TGTGCCAGCACCAGGACAGCAAGCACAGATACGCAGTATTTT.

CDR3 sequence: CASSGTTDPTGYEQYF. CDR3 DNA: TGTGCCAGCAGTGGGACTACAGACCCCACGGGCTACGAGCAGTACTTC. This chain links TRBV27 with TRBJ2-7; 7 bases fit TRBD2. Losses at the gene ends were 5 bases for V and 3 bases for J; bases not matched to a gene: 13. CDR3 length: 16 residues. From germline, CDR1 is MNHEY and CDR2 SMNVEV (reference sequence).

This rearrangement joins TRBV29-1 to TRBJ2-3; the match to TRBD2 covers 9 bases. The germline V gene encodes CDR1 SQVTM and CDR2 ANQGSEA. V dropped 0 bases and J dropped 4; count of bases not matched to a gene: 8. The CDR3 covers 16 residues. CDR3 bases: TGCAGCGTTGAAGAAGCGGCGGGAGGGCGGCCAGATACGCAGTATTTT. This gives the protein CSVEEAAGGRPDTQYF.

This clone was seen once. Here the CDR3 DNA reads TGTGCCAGCAGCTTGGGGACAGTCTTCGGGCAGTTCTTC. This translates into CASSLGTVFGQFF. V and J are TRBV28 and TRBJ2-1; TRBD1 aligns across 7 bases. CDR3 length: 13 amino acids. J was trimmed by 12 bases and V by 6 bases; bases with no gene match: 11. Germline assignment: CDR1 MDHEN and CDR2 SYDVKM.